This T cell receptor (beta chain) was retrieved from a study of CD8 T cells in ankylosing spondylitis. Via MiXCR, TCRdb re-called the 5' RACE reads, giving one row per CDR3 protein. The sample consists of around 6,100 distinct CDR3 sequences, roughly 2% of them appearing once. The sample holds many counts of this clonotype. The sequenced sample consisted of blood, either unsorted or a sorted T cell fraction (not recorded which). The sequence derives from a male donor with ankylosing spondylitis or in good health (not recorded which).

In DNA, the CDR3 is TGTGCCAGCAGCGTAGCTGGGGTCGGTGCCACTGAAGCTTTCTTT. It specifies CASSVAGVGATEAFF. The chain couples TRBV9 to TRBJ1-1; D ambiguous. Germline V lookup: CDR1 SGDLS, CDR2 YYNGEE. This CDR3 comprises 15 residues. The V gene lost 0 bases and the J gene lost 4 bases, with 13 bases spanning the gap.